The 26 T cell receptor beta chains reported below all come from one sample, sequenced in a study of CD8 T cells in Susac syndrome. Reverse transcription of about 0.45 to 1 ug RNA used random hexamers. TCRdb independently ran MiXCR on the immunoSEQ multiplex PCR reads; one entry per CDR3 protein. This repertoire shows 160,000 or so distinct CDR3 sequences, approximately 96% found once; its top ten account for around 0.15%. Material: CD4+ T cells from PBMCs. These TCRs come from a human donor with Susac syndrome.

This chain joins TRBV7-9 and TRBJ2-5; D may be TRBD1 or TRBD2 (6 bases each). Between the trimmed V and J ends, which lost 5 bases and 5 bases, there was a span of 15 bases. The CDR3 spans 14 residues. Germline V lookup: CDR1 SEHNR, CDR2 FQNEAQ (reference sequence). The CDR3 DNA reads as TGTGCCAGCAGCAGGGGGGCCCTCGGGGAGACCCAGTACTTC. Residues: CASSRGALGETQYF.

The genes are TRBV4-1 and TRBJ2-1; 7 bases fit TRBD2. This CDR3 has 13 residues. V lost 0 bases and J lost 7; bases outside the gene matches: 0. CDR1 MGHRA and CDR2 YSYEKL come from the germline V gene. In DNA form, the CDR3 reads TGCGCCAGCAGCCAAGAGGGGGGGAATGAGCAGTTCTTC. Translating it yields CASSQEGGNEQFF.

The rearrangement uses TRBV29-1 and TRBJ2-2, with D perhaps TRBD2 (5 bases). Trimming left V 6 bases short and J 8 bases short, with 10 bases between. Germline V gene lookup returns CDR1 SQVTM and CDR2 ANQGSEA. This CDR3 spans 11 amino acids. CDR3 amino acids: CSVTTGGELFF. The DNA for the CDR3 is TGCAGCGTAACCACGGGAGGGGAGCTGTTTTTT.

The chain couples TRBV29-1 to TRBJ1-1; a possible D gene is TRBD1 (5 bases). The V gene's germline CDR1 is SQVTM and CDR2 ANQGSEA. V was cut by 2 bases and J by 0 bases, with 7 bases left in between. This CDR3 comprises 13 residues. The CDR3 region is CSVERQMNTEAFF. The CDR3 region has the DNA TGCAGCGTTGAAAGACAGATGAACACTGAAGCTTTCTTT.

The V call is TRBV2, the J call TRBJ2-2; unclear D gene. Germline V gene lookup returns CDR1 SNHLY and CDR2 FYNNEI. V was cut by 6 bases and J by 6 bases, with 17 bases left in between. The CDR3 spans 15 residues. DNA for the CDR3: TGTGCCAGCAGCCAAGGTCGGGTAAACCCCGGGGAGCTGTTTTTT. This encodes CASSQGRVNPGELFF. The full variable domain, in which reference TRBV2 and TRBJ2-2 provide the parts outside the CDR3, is EPEVTQTPSHQVTQMGQEVILRCVPISNHLYFYWYRQILGQKVEFLVSFYNNEISEKSEIFDDQFSVERPDGSNFTLKIRSTKLEDSAMYFCASSQGRVNPGELFFGEGSRLTVL.

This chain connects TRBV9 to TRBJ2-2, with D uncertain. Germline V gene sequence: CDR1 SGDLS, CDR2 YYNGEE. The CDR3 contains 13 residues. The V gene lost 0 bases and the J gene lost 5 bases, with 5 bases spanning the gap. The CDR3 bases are TGTGCCAGCAGCGTAGACCTTACCGGGGAGCTGTTTTTT. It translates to CASSVDLTGELFF.

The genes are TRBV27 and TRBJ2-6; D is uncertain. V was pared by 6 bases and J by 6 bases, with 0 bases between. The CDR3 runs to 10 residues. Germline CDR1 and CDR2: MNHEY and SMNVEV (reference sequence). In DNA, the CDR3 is TGTGCCAGCAGGGCCAACGTCCTGACTTTC. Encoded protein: CASRANVLTF.

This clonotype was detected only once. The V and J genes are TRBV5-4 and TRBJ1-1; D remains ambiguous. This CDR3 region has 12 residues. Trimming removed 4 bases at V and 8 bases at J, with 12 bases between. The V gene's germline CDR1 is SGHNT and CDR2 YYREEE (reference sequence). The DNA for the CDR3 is TGTGCCAGCAGCGGTGACGCGGCAGAAGCTTTCTTT. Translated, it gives CASSGDAAEAFF. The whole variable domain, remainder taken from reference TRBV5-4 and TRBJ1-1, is ETGVTQSPTHLIKTRGQQVTLRCSSQSGHNTVSWYQQALGQGPQFIFQYYREEENGRGNFPPRFSGLQFPNYSSELNVNALELDDSALYLCASSGDAAEAFFGQGTRLTVV.

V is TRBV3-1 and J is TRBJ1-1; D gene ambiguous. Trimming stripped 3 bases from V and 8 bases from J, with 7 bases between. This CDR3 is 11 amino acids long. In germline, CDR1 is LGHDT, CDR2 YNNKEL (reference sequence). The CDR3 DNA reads TGTGCCAGCAGCCAGGACCGAGAAGCTTTCTTT. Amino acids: CASSQDREAFF.

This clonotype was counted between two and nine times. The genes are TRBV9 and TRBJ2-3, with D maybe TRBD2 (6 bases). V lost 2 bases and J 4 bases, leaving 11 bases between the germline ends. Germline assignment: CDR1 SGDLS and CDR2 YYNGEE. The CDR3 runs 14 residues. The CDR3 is CASSVEGRSDTQYF. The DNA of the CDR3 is TGTGCCAGCAGCGTCGAGGGGAGGTCAGATACGCAGTATTTT. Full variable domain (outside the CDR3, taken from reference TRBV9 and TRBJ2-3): DSGVTQTPKHLITATGQRVTLRCSPRSGDLSVYWYQQSLDQGLQFLIQYYNGEERAKGNILERFSAQQFPDLHSELNLSSLELGDSALYFCASSVEGRSDTQYFGPGTRLTVL.

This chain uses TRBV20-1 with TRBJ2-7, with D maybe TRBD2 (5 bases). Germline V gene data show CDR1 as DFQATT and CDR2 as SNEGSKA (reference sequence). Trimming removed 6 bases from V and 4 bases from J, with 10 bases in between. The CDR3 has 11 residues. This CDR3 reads CSAHRGYEQYF. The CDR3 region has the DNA TGCAGTGCCCACCGAGGGTACGAGCAGTACTTC.

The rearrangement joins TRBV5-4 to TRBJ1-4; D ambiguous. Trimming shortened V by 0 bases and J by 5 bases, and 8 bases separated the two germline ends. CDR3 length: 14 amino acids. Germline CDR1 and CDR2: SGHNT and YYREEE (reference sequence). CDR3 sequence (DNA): TGTGCCAGCAGCTTGGTACTTCACAATGAAAAACTGTTTTTT. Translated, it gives CASSLVLHNEKLFF.

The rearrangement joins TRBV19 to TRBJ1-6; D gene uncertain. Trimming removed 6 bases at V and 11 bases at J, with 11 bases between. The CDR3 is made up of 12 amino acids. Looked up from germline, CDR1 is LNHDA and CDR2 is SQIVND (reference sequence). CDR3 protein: CASSEQSPPLHF. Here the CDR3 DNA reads TGTGCCAGTAGCGAACAGTCGCCACCCCTCCACTTT.

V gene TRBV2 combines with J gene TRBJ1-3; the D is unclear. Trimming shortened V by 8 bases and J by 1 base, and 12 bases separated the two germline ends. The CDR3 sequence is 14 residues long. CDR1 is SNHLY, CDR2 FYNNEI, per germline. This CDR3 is CASSAEQSGNTIYF. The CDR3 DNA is TGTGCCAGCTCTGCGGAACAATCTGGAAACACCATATATTTT. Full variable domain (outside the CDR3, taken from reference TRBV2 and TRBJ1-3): EPEVTQTPSHQVTQMGQEVILRCVPISNHLYFYWYRQILGQKVEFLVSFYNNEISEKSEIFDDQFSVERPDGSNFTLKIRSTKLEDSAMYFCASSAEQSGNTIYFGEGSWLTVV.

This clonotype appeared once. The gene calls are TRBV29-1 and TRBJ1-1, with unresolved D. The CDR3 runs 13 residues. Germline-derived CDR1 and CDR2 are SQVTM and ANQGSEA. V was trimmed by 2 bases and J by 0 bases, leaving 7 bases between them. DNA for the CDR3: TGCAGCGTTGAAAGGCGGTTGAACACTGAAGCTTTCTTT. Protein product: CSVERRLNTEAFF.

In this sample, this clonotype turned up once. DNA of the CDR3: TGTGCCAGCAGCCTAACAAGGATTGCACCCCTCCACTTT. This codes for CASSLTRIAPLHF. The chain carries TRBV7-9 and TRBJ1-6; D is ambiguous. V lost 5 bases to trimming and J lost 11 bases, with 13 bases between them. This CDR3 comprises 13 residues. Germline CDR1 SEHNR, CDR2 FQNEAQ (reference sequence).

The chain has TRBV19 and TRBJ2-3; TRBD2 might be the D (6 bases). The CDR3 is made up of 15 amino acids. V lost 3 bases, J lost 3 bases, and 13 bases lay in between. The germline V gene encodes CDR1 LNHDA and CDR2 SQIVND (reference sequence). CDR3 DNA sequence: TGTGCCAGTAGTATGGGACTTACCGGTACAGATACGCAGTATTTT. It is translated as CASSMGLTGTDTQYF.

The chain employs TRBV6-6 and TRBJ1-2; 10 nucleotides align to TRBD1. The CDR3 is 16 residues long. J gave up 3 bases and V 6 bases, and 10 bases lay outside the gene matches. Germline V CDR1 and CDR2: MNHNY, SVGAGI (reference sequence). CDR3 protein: CASSRYSGTGDYGYTF. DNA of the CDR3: TGTGCCAGCAGCCGCTATTCCGGGACAGGGGACTATGGCTACACCTTC.

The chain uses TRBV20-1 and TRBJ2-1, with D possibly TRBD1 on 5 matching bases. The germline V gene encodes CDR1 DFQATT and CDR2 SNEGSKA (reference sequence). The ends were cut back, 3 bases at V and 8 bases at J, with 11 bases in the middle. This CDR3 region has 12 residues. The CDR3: CSASKGQDEQFF. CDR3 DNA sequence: TGCAGTGCTAGTAAGGGGCAGGATGAGCAGTTCTTC.

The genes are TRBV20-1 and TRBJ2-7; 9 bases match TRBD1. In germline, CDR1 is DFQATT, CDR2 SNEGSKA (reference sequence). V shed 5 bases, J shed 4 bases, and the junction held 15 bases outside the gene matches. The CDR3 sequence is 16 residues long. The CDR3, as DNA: TGCAGTGCTGATCCGGCTGGAGGACAGGGGAATTACGAGCAGTACTTC. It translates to CSADPAGGQGNYEQYF.

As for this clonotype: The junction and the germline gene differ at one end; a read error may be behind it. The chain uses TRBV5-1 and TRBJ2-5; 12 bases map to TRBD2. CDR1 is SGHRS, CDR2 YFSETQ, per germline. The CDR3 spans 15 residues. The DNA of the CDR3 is TGTGCCAGCAGCTTGACTAGCGGGGGACAAGAGACCCAGTACTTC. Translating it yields CASSLTSGGQETQYF.

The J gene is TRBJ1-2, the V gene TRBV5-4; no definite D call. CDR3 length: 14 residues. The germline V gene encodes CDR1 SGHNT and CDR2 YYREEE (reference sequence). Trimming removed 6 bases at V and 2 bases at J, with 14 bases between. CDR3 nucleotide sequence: TGTGCCAGCACCCGGACGGAAGGGAACTATGGCTACACCTTC. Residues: CASTRTEGNYGYTF. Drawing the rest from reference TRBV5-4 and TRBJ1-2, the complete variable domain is ETGVTQSPTHLIKTRGQQVTLRCSSQSGHNTVSWYQQALGQGPQFIFQYYREEENGRGNFPPRFSGLQFPNYSSELNVNALELDDSALYLCASTRTEGNYGYTFGSGTRLTVV.

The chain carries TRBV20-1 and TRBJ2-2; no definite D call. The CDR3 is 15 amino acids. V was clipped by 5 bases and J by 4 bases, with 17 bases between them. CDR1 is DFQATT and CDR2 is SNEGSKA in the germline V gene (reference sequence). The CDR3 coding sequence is TGCAGTGCTCGTAGAGGCCCCAAAGGCACCGGGGAGCTGTTTTTT. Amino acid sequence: CSARRGPKGTGELFF.

The CDR3 DNA sequence: TGTGCCAGCAGCTGGAGCGCGGCAGCTAATTCACCCCTCCACTTT. It codes for CASSWSAAANSPLHF. The chain uses TRBV5-6 and TRBJ1-6; D is undetermined. V lost 3 bases and J lost 6, with 13 bases in between. Germline V gene lookup returns CDR1 SGHDT and CDR2 YYEEEE. The CDR3 runs to 15 residues. The complete variable domain, with remaining parts taken from reference TRBV5-6 and TRBJ1-6, reads DAGVTQSPTHLIKTRGQQVTLRCSPKSGHDTVSWYQQALGQGPQFIFQYYEEEERQRGNFPDRFSGHQFPNYSSELNVNALLLGDSALYLCASSWSAAANSPLHFGNGTRLTVT.

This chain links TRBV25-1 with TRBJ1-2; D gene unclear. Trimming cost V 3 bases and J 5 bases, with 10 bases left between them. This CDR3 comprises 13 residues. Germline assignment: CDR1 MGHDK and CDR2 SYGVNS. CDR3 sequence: CASSETHRYGYTF. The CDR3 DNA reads TGTGCCAGCAGTGAGACACACCGATATGGCTACACCTTC.

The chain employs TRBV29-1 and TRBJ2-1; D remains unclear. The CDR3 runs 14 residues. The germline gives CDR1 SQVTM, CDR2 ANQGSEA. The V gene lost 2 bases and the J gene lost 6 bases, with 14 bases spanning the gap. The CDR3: CSVEMPGTPNEQFF. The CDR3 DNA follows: TGCAGCGTTGAAATGCCGGGTACCCCCAATGAGCAGTTCTTC.